Listed here are 12 T cell receptor beta chains from one sample, sequenced in a study of CD8+ T cells in alopecia areata. In each case, RNA was isolated and then reverse transcribed into cDNA as the sequencing template. The data were produced by immunoSEQ multiplex PCR, yet TCRdb's version contains in-frame clones alone and is incomplete. This table has 200,000 to 250,000 clones, roughly two thirds appearing once. Material: CD4+ T cells sorted from blood, obtained at week 0. These receptor sequences come from a human donor with alopecia areata.

The rearrangement links TRBV25-1 to TRBJ2-5, with TRBD2 matching over 10 bases. The trim removed 5 bases at V and 7 bases at J, leaving 16 bases unmatched. The CDR3 sequence is 17 residues long. The V gene's germline CDR1 is MGHDK and CDR2 SYGVNS. DNA for the CDR3: TGTGCCAGCAGTTCAGCCGGGACTAGCGTACCTCGAGGGACCCAGTACTTC. It is translated as CASSSAGTSVPRGTQYF.

The chain couples TRBV5-4 to TRBJ2-3; TRBD2 matches at 9 bases. V lost 0 bases and J lost 1; bases outside the gene matches: 3. The CDR3 length is 16 residues. Germline V CDR1 and CDR2: SGHNT, YYREEE (reference sequence). CDR3 in amino acids: CASSLGASGGTDTQYF. CDR3 DNA sequence: TGTGCCAGCAGCTTGGGGGCTAGCGGGGGCACAGATACGCAGTATTTT.

This chain uses TRBV9 with TRBJ2-1; a weak D match, TRBD1 (6 bases). With 0 bases removed from V and 7 bases from J, the gap between germline ends came to 14 bases. The germline V gene has CDR1 SGDLS and CDR2 YYNGEE. CDR3 size: 15 residues. Written as DNA, the CDR3 is TGTGCCAGCAGCGTAGCGGGACAAGGGTCTAATGAGCAGTTCTTC. It yields the protein CASSVAGQGSNEQFF. Full variable domain (missing parts from reference TRBV9 and TRBJ2-1): DSGVTQTPKHLITATGQRVTLRCSPRSGDLSVYWYQQSLDQGLQFLIQYYNGEERAKGNILERFSAQQFPDLHSELNLSSLELGDSALYFCASSVAGQGSNEQFFGPGTRLTVL.

V gene TRBV7-2 combines with J gene TRBJ2-3; TRBD2 aligns across 8 bases. From germline, CDR1 is SGHTA and CDR2 FQGNSA. V dropped 4 bases and J dropped 2; count of bases not matched to a gene: 5. The CDR3 is 15 residues long. DNA of the CDR3: TGTGCCAGCAGCTCACTAGCGGAGCCCACAGATACGCAGTATTTT. As protein: CASSSLAEPTDTQYF.

The gene calls are TRBV4-2 and TRBJ1-2; D may be TRBD1 (5 bases). This CDR3 comprises 14 residues. Germline-derived CDR1 and CDR2 are LGHNA and YNFKEQ. The V and J ends lost 3 bases and 6 bases respectively, with 14 bases between them. CDR3 sequence: CASSHDARAHGYTF. In nucleotides, the CDR3 is TGTGCCAGCAGCCACGATGCCAGGGCCCATGGCTACACCTTC.

J is TRBJ2-7 and V is TRBV5-6, with D perhaps matching TRBD1 or TRBD2 (6 bases each). The CDR3 is made up of 17 amino acids. The V end lost 4 bases, the J end lost 3 bases, and 23 bases lay between the germline ends. The germline gives CDR1 SGHDT, CDR2 YYEEEE. CDR3 region: CASSEPLGGLRDYEQYF. The CDR3 coding sequence is TGTGCCAGCAGCGAGCCCCTAGGGGGGCTCCGAGACTACGAGCAGTACTTC.

V usage is TRBV7-2 and J usage is TRBJ2-7; tentative D call: TRBD1 (6 bases). V was trimmed by 0 bases and J by 2 bases, leaving 17 bases between them. In germline, CDR1 is SGHTA, CDR2 FQGNSA. This CDR3 is 17 amino acids long. DNA of the CDR3: TGTGCCAGCAGCTTAGCGGGACCGCCAGGGGTCGCCTACGAGCAGTACTTC. Its protein product is CASSLAGPPGVAYEQYF.

V usage is TRBV29-1 and J usage is TRBJ2-2; the D gene is possibly TRBD1 (5 bases). The germline V gene has CDR1 SQVTM and CDR2 ANQGSEA. V was clipped by 6 bases and J by 7 bases, with 12 bases between them. This CDR3 is built from 12 residues. In DNA form, the CDR3 reads TGCAGCGTCGAACAGGTCAGCGGGGAGCTGTTTTTT. This codes for CSVEQVSGELFF.

This clone was recorded only once. The V gene is TRBV15, the J gene TRBJ2-5; possibly TRBD1 or TRBD2 for D (6 bases each). V shed 8 bases and J shed 4 bases, with 14 bases lying between them. Germline assignment: CDR1 LNHNV and CDR2 YYDKDF (reference sequence). CDR3 size: 13 residues. This chain's CDR3 is CATAGGPTETQYF. CDR3 sequence (DNA): TGTGCCACCGCCGGGGGCCCTACAGAGACCCAGTACTTC.

V gene TRBV29-1 combines with J gene TRBJ1-5; TRBD1 might be the D (6 bases). Trimming removed 6 bases from V and 5 bases from J, with 14 bases in between. CDR3 length: 13 residues. Germline CDR1 is SQVTM and CDR2 is ANQGSEA. The CDR3 sequence: CSVREQGDQPQHF. As DNA, the CDR3 is TGCAGCGTCCGGGAACAGGGAGATCAGCCCCAGCATTTT.

The chain is built from TRBV7-3 and TRBJ1-2; no reliable D call. Germline lookup yields CDR1 SGHTA and CDR2 FQGTGA. This CDR3 is 13 amino acids long. Trimming took 2 bases from V and 8 from J, leaving 12 bases between them. Here the CDR3 reads CASSLGGQYGYTF. As DNA, the CDR3 is TGTGCCAGCAGCTTAGGCGGCCAGTACGGCTACACCTTC.

The genes are TRBV19 and TRBJ2-7; D is tentatively TRBD1 or TRBD2 (5 bases each). Germline-derived CDR1 and CDR2 are LNHDA and SQIVND (reference sequence). Between the trimmed V and J ends, which lost 8 bases and 2 bases, there was a span of 13 bases. The CDR3 has 13 amino acids. The CDR3 loop is CASRRGQAYEQYF. The CDR3 DNA sequence: TGTGCCAGTCGTCGGGGCCAAGCCTACGAGCAGTACTTC.